This paragraph reports one T cell receptor beta chain. One end of the junction does not line up with germline, which may come from a read error. The use of a sample-barcoded 5' primer and a J-beta primer mix characterized a second PCR of about 7 to 12 cycles. Every single cDNA molecule received a tag from a template-switch adaptor with 12 random nucleotides. TCRdb used MiXCR to reprocess the 5' RACE reads, holding one entry per CDR3 protein. The sample has about 930,000 distinct CDR3 sequences; roughly 29% are singletons. This specimen comes from a study of blood T cells in healthy people across ages. This CDR3 region has 14 residues. Germline CDR1 is SGHTA and CDR2 is FQGNSA. Separately, the same data were catalogued under a study of T cells of mothers and their children. As that report states: The donor cohort consisted of a few healthy Caucasian mothers and their six children. In both related and unrelated pairs, TCR recombination output is shaped similarly by thymic selection.

The sequence derives from a woman aged 40 to 50 in good health. The chain is built from TRBV7-2 and TRBJ1-2, with 7 bases aligning to TRBD1. Source material: blood. The CDR3 region has the DNA TGTGCCAGCAGCAGGGACAGTGGGGTCTATGGTTACACCTTC. Translated: CASSRDSGVYGYTF. Using reference TRBV7-2 and TRBJ1-2 for the parts outside the CDR3, the full variable domain is GAGVSQSPSNKVTEKGKDVELRCDPISGHTALYWYRQSLGQGLEFLIYFQGNSAPDKSGLPSDRFSAERTGGSVSTLTIQRTQQEDSAVYLCASSRDSGVYGYTFGSGTRLTVV.